The next 8 T cell receptor beta chains were all read from a single sample in a study of cytomegalovirus exposure and HLA in healthy donors. PCR used 60 Vbeta primers and 13 Jbeta primers. The assay was immunoSEQ multiplex PCR, and TCRdb's table has in-frame clones only and misses some. The repertoire holds tens of thousands of clones, with more than 70% as singletons. The sequenced material came from PBMCs. These receptor sequences come from a man aged 40-49 years in good health and CMV-seronegative.

The chain combines TRBV7-9 with TRBJ2-3; unclear D gene. The CDR3 runs to 11 residues. V lost 7 bases to trimming and J lost 5 bases, with 7 bases between them. Germline V CDR1 and CDR2: SEHNR, FQNEAQ (reference sequence). CDR3 DNA: TGTGCCAGCATGACTGAAGATACGCAGTATTTT. Translation gives CASMTEDTQYF.

The chain uses TRBV9 and TRBJ1-1; 7 nucleotides align to TRBD1. The length of the CDR3 is 15 residues. The V and J ends lost 0 bases and 2 bases, in that order; junction bases with no gene match: 4. Germline V gene sequence: CDR1 SGDLS, CDR2 YYNGEE. CDR3 nucleotide sequence: TGTGCCAGCAGCGTAGAGGGACAGAAAAACACTGAAGCTTTCTTT. This codes for CASSVEGQKNTEAFF.

The rearrangement links TRBV28 to TRBJ2-1; TRBD2 matches at 13 bases. Germline V CDR1 and CDR2: MDHEN, SYDVKM. Trimming removed 6 bases from V and 0 bases from J; junction bases left unmatched: 17. The CDR3 sequence is 21 residues long. This CDR3 is CASRSRTPGTSGTSSYNEQFF. As DNA, the CDR3 is TGTGCCAGCAGATCTCGCACGCCCGGGACTAGCGGGACGAGCTCCTACAATGAGCAGTTCTTC. The full variable domain, in which reference TRBV28 and TRBJ2-1 provide the parts outside the CDR3, is DVKVTQSSRYLVKRTGEKVFLECVQDMDHENMFWYRQDPGLGLRLIYFSYDVKMKEKGDIPEGYSVSREKKERFSLILESASTNQTSMYLCASRSRTPGTSGTSSYNEQFFGPGTRLTVL.

The genes are TRBV6-1 and TRBJ2-7; the match to TRBD1 covers 7 bases. Germline V gene lookup returns CDR1 MNHNS and CDR2 SASEGT. This CDR3 region has 14 residues. Trimming removed 7 bases from V and 2 bases from J; junction bases left unmatched: 8. Here the CDR3 reads CASKPGTVPYEQYF. The CDR3 DNA sequence: TGTGCCAGCAAACCCGGGACAGTACCCTACGAGCAGTACTTC.

The genes are TRBV28 and TRBJ2-1; the D is unclear. The ends were cut back, 1 base at V and 6 bases at J, with 7 bases in the middle. This CDR3 region has 13 residues. Germline CDR1 reads MDHEN; CDR2 reads SYDVKM. CDR3 DNA: TGTGCCAGCAGTTTATCCGCGTCCAATGAGCAGTTCTTC. Protein: CASSLSASNEQFF.

The chain joins TRBV29-1 to TRBJ2-7; D is perhaps TRBD1 (5 bases). The V end lost 3 bases, the J end lost 2 bases, and 23 bases lay between the germline ends. The CDR3 totals 17 residues. CDR1 is SQVTM, CDR2 ANQGSEA, per germline. The CDR3 DNA follows: TGCAGCGTTGAGGGGCTAAAACTCGACAGTGGAGCCTACGAGCAGTACTTC. It is translated as CSVEGLKLDSGAYEQYF.

The V gene is TRBV27, the J gene TRBJ2-7, with TRBD1 matching over 9 bases. The V and J ends lost 6 bases and 4 bases, in that order; junction bases with no gene match: 7. The CDR3 contains 14 residues. CDR1 is MNHEY and CDR2 is SMNVEV in the germline V gene (reference sequence). CDR3 residues: CASRSGTGRYEQYF. As DNA, the CDR3 is TGTGCCAGCAGGTCCGGGACAGGGCGGTACGAGCAGTACTTC.

The chain combines TRBV10-3 with TRBJ2-5; TRBD2 matches 8 bases. Trimming took 4 bases from V and 5 from J; bases not matched to a gene: 3. Per the germline V gene, CDR1 is ENHRY and CDR2 is SYGVKD. This CDR3 contains 13 residues. CDR3 in DNA: TGTGCCATCAGTGGCGGGGGGTGGGAGACCCAGTACTTC. It yields the protein CAISGGGWETQYF.